This passage covers 30 T cell receptor beta chains from one sample sequenced in a study of blood T cell repertoires in COVID-19. Method: immunoSEQ multiplex PCR; TCRdb's copy keeps in-frame clones and lacks some. The table lists 250,000 to 350,000 clones, about 90% of them singletons. The sequenced sample consisted of peripheral blood. The receptors here all came from a man younger than 35 with active or convalescent COVID-19.

This clone was seen a few times. This sequence joins TRBV6-5 and TRBJ2-5; possibly TRBD2 for D (6 bases). V was trimmed by 2 bases and J by 0 bases, leaving 7 bases between them. CDR3 length equals 14 residues. Germline V gene sequence: CDR1 MNHEY, CDR2 SVGAGI. The CDR3 is CASSYGRNQETQYF. CDR3 coding DNA: TGTGCCAGCAGTTACGGGAGGAACCAAGAGACCCAGTACTTC.

The count of this clone is one. The chain employs TRBV7-9 and TRBJ1-1; 11 positions match TRBD1. Germline assignment: CDR1 SEHNR and CDR2 FQNEAQ (reference sequence). V trimming: 5 bases; J trimming: 3 bases; junction bases outside the gene matches: 2. This CDR3 contains 14 residues. CDR3 nucleotides: TGTGCCAGCAGCACGGACAGGGGGCACACTGAAGCTTTCTTT. This gives the protein CASSTDRGHTEAFF.

This clone was recorded only once. The chain has TRBV7-9 and TRBJ2-3; D is unclear. CDR1 is SEHNR and CDR2 is FQNEAQ in the germline V gene (reference sequence). The CDR3 has 15 residues. The ends were cut back, 6 bases at V and 2 bases at J, with 15 bases in the middle. CDR3 amino acids: CASRSTIWPTDTQYF. CDR3 DNA: TGTGCCAGCAGATCCACGATATGGCCCACAGATACGCAGTATTTT.

This clone was recorded only once. The chain links TRBV6-5 to TRBJ1-5; weak D call: TRBD1 (6 bases). Trimming stripped 6 bases from V and 6 bases from J, with 12 bases between. Germline assignment: CDR1 MNHEY and CDR2 SVGAGI. There are 13 residues in the CDR3. CDR3 in amino acids: CASSAGQIQPQHF. The CDR3 DNA is TGTGCCAGCAGCGCCGGACAGATTCAGCCCCAGCATTTT.

The V gene is TRBV11-2, the J gene TRBJ2-1; 8 bases match TRBD2. Germline CDR1 is SGHAT and CDR2 is FQNNGV. The CDR3 extends over 17 amino acids. V shed 2 bases, J shed 0 bases, and the junction held 6 bases outside the gene matches. The DNA for the CDR3 is TGTGCCAGCAGCTTATTCCCGCGGGGGGCCTCCTACAATGAGCAGTTCTTC. Amino acids: CASSLFPRGASYNEQFF. Full variable domain (outside the CDR3, taken from reference TRBV11-2 and TRBJ2-1): EAGVAQSPRYKIIEKRQSVAFWCNPISGHATLYWYQQILGQGPKLLIQFQNNGVVDDSQLPKDRFSAERLKGVDSTLKIQPAKLEDSAVYLCASSLFPRGASYNEQFFGPGTRLTVL.

The V call is TRBV2, the J call TRBJ2-5; 9 nucleotides agree with TRBD2. The CDR3 loop spans 13 amino acids. Germline lookup yields CDR1 SNHLY and CDR2 FYNNEI. The trim removed 8 bases at V and 1 base at J, leaving 2 bases unmatched. This chain's CDR3 is CASVTSGQETQYF. The CDR3 coding sequence is TGTGCCAGCGTGACTAGCGGCCAAGAGACCCAGTACTTC.

A remark on this clone: The sample holds other DNA sequences that translate to the same CDR3. This chain links TRBV9 with TRBJ2-1, with 8 bases identical to TRBD2. The V and J ends lost 0 bases and 3 bases, in that order; junction bases with no gene match: 2. In germline, CDR1 is SGDLS, CDR2 YYNGEE. The CDR3 is 15 residues long. CDR3 sequence: CASSVVAGGYNEQFF. DNA for the CDR3: TGTGCCAGCAGCGTAGTCGCGGGAGGCTACAATGAGCAGTTCTTC.

The chain couples TRBV21-1 to TRBJ1-5; the D call in the table, TRBD1, was not verified against the DNA. TRBV21-1 is a pseudogene segment. The CDR3 totals 20 residues. The CDR3 region has the DNA TGTGCCAGCAGCACTCGCCGGGACAGGGCCATCCTTTATAGCAATCAGCCCCAGCATTTT. Amino acid sequence: CASSTRRDRAILYSNQPQHF.

To note about this clone: One end of the junction fails to match germline, which may point to a read error. The chain carries TRBV2 and TRBJ1-1; the D gene is possibly TRBD1 (6 bases). The CDR3 consists of 10 residues. Germline assignment: CDR1 SNHLY and CDR2 FYNNEI. CDR3 sequence reads: CASRGTEAFF. CDR3 in DNA: TGTGCGAGCAGAGGGACAGAAGCTTTCTTT. Looking up the rest from reference TRBV2 and TRBJ1-1 gives the full variable domain: EPEVTQTPSHQVTQMGQEVILRCVPISNHLYFYWYRQILGQKVEFLVSFYNNEISEKSEIFDDQFSVERPDGSNFTLKIRSTKLEDSAMYFCASRGTEAFFGQGTRLTVV.

The chain carries TRBV4-3 and TRBJ1-6; TRBD1 might be the D (5 bases). Deletions cut 3 bases from V and 14 bases from J, with 20 bases between. This CDR3 has 15 residues. Germline lookup yields CDR1 LGHNA and CDR2 YSLEER. CDR3: CASSQFLLSGGTLHF. CDR3 bases: TGCGCCAGCAGCCAGTTTCTATTATCGGGGGGTACCCTCCACTTT.

This chain connects TRBV24-1 to TRBJ1-3; D ambiguous. Germline V gene sequence: CDR1 KGHDR, CDR2 SFDVKD. Trimming pared 4 bases from V and 4 bases from J, leaving 16 bases between. This CDR3 has 16 amino acids. CDR3: CATSDPTVDSGNTIYF. CDR3 bases: TGTGCCACCAGTGACCCGACCGTTGACTCGGGAAACACCATATATTTT.

The chain combines TRBV11-2 with TRBJ2-7; D remains unclear. Germline V gives CDR1 SGHAT, CDR2 FQNNGV. Between the trimmed V and J ends, which lost 5 bases and 1 base, there was a span of 3 bases. The CDR3 covers 11 residues. DNA of the CDR3: TGTGCCAGCAGCCGGTCCTACGAGCAGTACTTC. Its translation: CASSRSYEQYF.

The V call is TRBV5-4, the J call TRBJ2-3, with 7 positions matching TRBD2. CDR1 is SGHNT and CDR2 is YYREEE in the germline V gene (reference sequence). The junction had 5 bases not matched to a gene; V was cut back by 1 base and J by 0 bases. This CDR3 is 16 amino acids long. In DNA, the CDR3 is TGTGCCAGCAGCTTGCCTAGCGGACCTAGCACAGATACGCAGTATTTT. Translated, it gives CASSLPSGPSTDTQYF.

J is TRBJ2-5 and V is TRBV7-2; TRBD2 might be the D (5 bases). Germline CDR1 reads SGHTA; CDR2 reads FQGNSA. V was cut by 4 bases and J by 4 bases, with 16 bases left in between. CDR3 length equals 15 residues. CDR3 DNA sequence: TGTGCCAGCAGCTATCAGCGCGGGTTCGGAGAGACCCAGTACTTC. Amino acids: CASSYQRGFGETQYF.

The gene calls are TRBV5-1 and TRBJ2-2, with D perhaps matching TRBD1 (6 bases). Trimming cost V 4 bases and J 3 bases, with 10 bases left between them. The CDR3 runs to 14 residues. Per germline, CDR1 SGHRS and CDR2 YFSETQ. CDR3 sequence reads: CASSVQGYTGELFF. CDR3 nucleotide sequence: TGCGCCAGCAGCGTACAGGGATACACCGGGGAGCTGTTTTTT.

The rearrangement joins TRBV2 to TRBJ2-1, with TRBD1 matching over 11 bases. V lost 3 bases to trimming and J lost 4 bases; unmatched junction nucleotides: 5. The CDR3 consists of 16 residues. Germline CDR1 is SNHLY and CDR2 is FYNNEI. The CDR3 DNA is TGTGCCAGCAGTGATCCGGGGACAGGGGGATACAATGAGCAGTTCTTC. The encoded protein is CASSDPGTGGYNEQFF.

The gene calls are TRBV19 and TRBJ1-5; 8 bases align to TRBD1. Germline CDR1 and CDR2: LNHDA and SQIVND (reference sequence). V lost 3 bases and J lost 7; bases outside the gene matches: 11. The CDR3 is 16 residues long. The DNA for the CDR3 is TGTGCCAGTAGTATGGAGACAGGGGCGTTGGGGCAGCCCCAGCATTTT. It encodes CASSMETGALGQPQHF.

The J gene is TRBJ1-5, the V gene TRBV6-6; 7 nucleotides match TRBD1. The CDR3 spans 14 residues. Germline loops: CDR1 MNHNY, CDR2 SVGAGI (reference sequence). The V gene end was trimmed by 2 bases and the J gene end by 6 bases; junction bases not matched to a gene: 4. CDR3 DNA: TGTGCCAGCAGTTACGCGGCAGGGGGTCAGCCCCAGCATTTT. Protein sequence: CASSYAAGGQPQHF.

V and J are TRBV29-1 and TRBJ2-1, with 8 bases identical to TRBD2. With 7 bases clipped from V and 1 base from J, the junction kept 3 bases outside the gene matches. The CDR3 is 13 amino acids. CDR1 and CDR2 (germline): SQVTM, ANQGSEA. The CDR3 sequence is CSAERESYNEQFF. The CDR3 DNA follows: TGCAGCGCGGAGCGGGAGTCCTACAATGAGCAGTTCTTC.

CDR3 nucleotide sequence: TGTGCCAGCGCACCGGGACAGGGCTCTGGAAACACCATATATTTT. Translated: CASAPGQGSGNTIYF. The rearrangement joins TRBV2 to TRBJ1-3; 9 bases are shared with TRBD1. The trim removed 8 bases at V and 0 bases at J, leaving 5 bases unmatched. The germline V gene encodes CDR1 SNHLY and CDR2 FYNNEI. The CDR3 runs to 15 residues.

The chain joins TRBV28 to TRBJ2-3, with a possible D match to TRBD1 (5 bases). This CDR3 is 14 amino acids long. CDR1 and CDR2 from the germline V gene are MDHEN and SYDVKM. The V end lost 3 bases, the J end lost 0 bases, and 7 bases lay between the germline ends. The CDR3 spells CASSFRVSTDTQYF. The CDR3 nucleotides are TGTGCCAGCAGTTTCAGGGTGAGCACAGATACGCAGTATTTT.

This clone was counted between two and nine times. The chain employs TRBV5-4 and TRBJ1-1; tentative D call: TRBD1 (5 bases). With 2 bases removed from V and 5 bases from J, the gap between germline ends came to 7 bases. CDR3 length: 12 residues. CDR1 SGHNT and CDR2 YYREEE come from the germline V gene (reference sequence). CDR3 sequence (DNA): TGTGCCAGCAGCTTATCAGGGACTGAAGCTTTCTTT. This gives the protein CASSLSGTEAFF.

The V call is TRBV3-1 (or the pseudogene TRBV3-2), the J call TRBJ2-3, with D tentatively TRBD1 (5 bases). The V end lost 0 bases, the J end lost 1 base, and 8 bases lay between the germline ends. Germline assignment: CDR1 LGHDT and CDR2 YNNKEL (reference sequence). There are 15 residues in the CDR3. The DNA for the CDR3 is TGTGCCAGCAGCCAAGACCCCAGGGGCACAGATACGCAGTATTTT. This sequence encodes CASSQDPRGTDTQYF.

This sequence joins TRBV12-3 or TRBV12-4 and TRBJ2-3; the match to TRBD1 covers 7 bases. After removal of 6 bases from V and 4 bases from J, the junction contained 4 bases not matched to a gene. The CDR3 extends over 13 amino acids. The CDR3 region has the DNA TGTGCCAGCAGAAAAGGGGGCCCAGATACGCAGTATTTT. It yields the protein CASRKGGPDTQYF.

The chain has TRBV13 and TRBJ2-1, with D perhaps matching TRBD1 (6 bases). CDR3 length: 16 residues. The germline CDR1 and CDR2 sequences are PRHDT and FYEKMQ (reference sequence). Between the trimmed V and J ends, which lost 5 bases and 5 bases, there was a span of 19 bases. CDR3 region: CASSQEGTPQHNEQFF. In nucleotides, the CDR3 is TGTGCCAGCAGCCAAGAGGGGACACCTCAACACAATGAGCAGTTCTTC.

The CDR3 region is CASSPPGQGIYEQYF. In nucleotides, the CDR3 is TGTGCCAGCAGTCCCCCGGGACAGGGAATTTACGAGCAGTACTTC. The chain links TRBV28 to TRBJ2-7; 9 bases agree with TRBD1. The CDR3 contains 15 residues. Germline loops: CDR1 MDHEN, CDR2 SYDVKM. The V segment lost 5 bases and the J segment 4 bases; nucleotides outside the gene matches: 9.

The chain joins TRBV7-3 to TRBJ2-7; 9 nucleotides line up with TRBD1. Losses at the gene ends were 5 bases for V and 3 bases for J; bases not matched to a gene: 8. Germline CDR1 reads SGHTA; CDR2 reads FQGTGA. The CDR3 has 15 amino acids. The CDR3 nucleotides are TGTGCCAGCAGCGTCACAGGACAGGGGATCTACGAGCAGTACTTC. Protein: CASSVTGQGIYEQYF.

The chain links TRBV5-1 to TRBJ1-2, with D maybe TRBD1 (6 bases). This CDR3 spans 13 amino acids. CDR1 SGHRS and CDR2 YFSETQ come from the germline V gene. Trimming cost V 4 bases and J 4 bases, with 11 bases left between them. The CDR3 sequence is CASSLQGSYGYTF. For the CDR3, the DNA is TGCGCCAGCAGCCTGCAGGGGTCCTATGGCTACACCTTC.

V usage is TRBV7-9 and J usage is TRBJ2-7; perhaps TRBD1 as D (9 bases). Trimming cost V 5 bases and J 6 bases, with 20 bases left between them. Germline CDR1 and CDR2: SEHNR and FQNEAQ (reference sequence). The CDR3 totals 15 residues. CDR3 protein: CASSAGGQGFGEQYF. DNA for the CDR3: TGTGCCAGCAGCGCGGGGGGACAGGGCTTTGGCGAGCAGTACTTC.

J is TRBJ1-5 and V is TRBV5-6; no definite D call. From germline, CDR1 is SGHDT and CDR2 YYEEEE. Trimming left V 0 bases short and J 9 bases short, with 13 bases between. This CDR3 is 14 amino acids long. The CDR3 DNA follows: TGTGCCAGCAGCTTGGGGTACGGAGGTTTGCCCCAGCATTTT. This encodes CASSLGYGGLPQHF.